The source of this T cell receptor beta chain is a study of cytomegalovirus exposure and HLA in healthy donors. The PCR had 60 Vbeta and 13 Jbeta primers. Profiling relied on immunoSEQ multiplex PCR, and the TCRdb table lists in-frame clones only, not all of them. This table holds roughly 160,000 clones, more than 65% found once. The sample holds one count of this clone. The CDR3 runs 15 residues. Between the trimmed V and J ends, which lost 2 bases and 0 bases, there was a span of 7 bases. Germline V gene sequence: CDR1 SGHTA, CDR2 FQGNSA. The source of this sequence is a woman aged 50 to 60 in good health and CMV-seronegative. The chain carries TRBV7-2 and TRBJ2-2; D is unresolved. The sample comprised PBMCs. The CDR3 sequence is CASSLHNSNTGELFF. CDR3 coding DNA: TGTGCCAGCAGCTTACACAATTCGAACACCGGGGAGCTGTTTTTT.